The rows below give T cell receptor beta chains drawn from one sample of a study of PD-1 blockade in classical Hodgkin lymphoma. This table comes from immunoSEQ multiplex PCR, and its TCRdb copy is limited to in-frame clones, with some not included. The table includes roughly 60,000 clones, approximately 90% detected once. The source was peripheral blood mononuclear cells (PBMCs), collected before the fourth cycle of nivolumab. Receptors originate from a human donor with classical Hodgkin lymphoma. The conserved cysteine and the conserved F or W are not part of the CDR3 here. Fields, in order: J gene, CDR3 length, V gene, CDR3 protein.

TRBJ2-4 | 13 | TRBV2 | ASKGTAGAKNIQY
TRBJ2-1 | 13 | TRBV7-2 | ASSPTGGSYNEQF
TRBJ2-2 | 14 | TRBV25-1 | ASSEVGRTNTGELF
TRBJ2-5 | 13 | TRBV2 | ASSGGGLEGETQY
TRBJ2-6 | 15 | TRBV27 | ASSFLISGSGANVLT
TRBJ2-7 | 14 | TRBV6-4 | ASSDPTSGRHHEQY
TRBJ1-2 | 11 | TRBV28 | ASSLRQGAGYT
TRBJ1-4 | 14 | TRBV5-1 | ASSLGPGQGGEKLF
TRBJ2-7 | 13 | TRBV5-1 | ASSPDRDRRDEQY
TRBJ2-7 | 14 | TRBV6-5 | ASSYSYGTGAYEQY
TRBJ2-2 | 13 | TRBV9 | ASSPRTGGGGELF
TRBJ2-4 | 16 | TRBV27 | ASSLSVPGGLAKNIQY
TRBJ1-1 | 11 | TRBV7-6 | ASSLRLNTEAF
TRBJ2-7 | 14 | TRBV7-2 | ASSLVAGGPPYEQY
TRBJ2-7 | 12 | TRBV28 | ASSPQAFSYEQY
TRBJ2-1 | 13 | TRBV2 | ASRRTSGKDNEQF
TRBJ2-7 | 12 | TRBV10-3 | AISAGGGSYEQY
TRBJ2-1 | 12 | TRBV4-2 | ASSQGGPADEQF
TRBJ2-3 | 12 | TRBV5-6 | ASSETTVTDTQY
TRBJ1-2 | 14 | TRBV28 | ASSPQFGGRVNGYT
TRBJ1-3 | 14 | TRBV5-6 | ASSVGQAVIGNTIY
TRBJ2-1 | 9 | TRBV20-1 | SARVNHEQF
TRBJ2-3 | 11 | TRBV27 | ASSSGGTDTQY
TRBJ2-6 | 16 | TRBV4-2 | ASSQVGTSSSGANVLT
TRBJ2-3 | 20 | TRBV4-2 | ASSQERSTSGGGPRLLDTQY
TRBJ2-1 | 9 | TRBV20-1 | SASKYNEQF
TRBJ2-5 | 13 | TRBV9 | ASSAGRRSQETQY
TRBJ2-1 | 12 | TRBV18 | ASSIQGAGNEQF
TRBJ2-6 | 14 | TRBV5-1 | ASSLEGGSGANVLT
TRBJ1-1 | 12 | TRBV6-5 | ASSYSWGNTEAF
TRBJ2-5 | 8 | TRBV9 | AGLRETQY
TRBJ2-1 | 12 | TRBV4-2 | ASSQDRRGQEQF
TRBJ2-4 | 13 | TRBV6-5 | ASSPQPGGAYIQY
TRBJ1-1 | 11 | TRBV28 | ASSNHQGTEAF
TRBJ1-4 | 13 | TRBV19 | ASRDRGTGNEKLF
TRBJ2-2 | 14 | TRBV28 | ASSHGGGPNTGELF
TRBJ2-5 | 11 | TRBV19 | ASSMIGEETQY
TRBJ1-4 | 14 | TRBV5-1 | ASTTGAGTYNEKLF
TRBJ2-1 | 11 | TRBV29-1 | SVRLADYNEQF
TRBJ2-5 | 12 | TRBV29-1 | SVGTGAKRETQY
TRBJ1-1 | 9 | TRBV20-1 | SASLGQGAF
TRBJ1-1 | 11 | TRBV7-9 | ASSYTQGTEAF